One and the same sample provided the 2 T cell receptor beta chains below, sequenced in a study of blood T cell repertoires in COVID-19. TCRdb's copy holds only in-frame clones and misses some; the assay was immunoSEQ multiplex PCR. The repertoire has nearly 250,000 clones, roughly 85% of them found once; the top ten carry about 9.1%. Sequencing was done on a sample of PBMCs or T cells enriched from blood (not recorded which). These receptors originate from a woman aged 50 to 60 with acute COVID-19.

V and J are TRBV5-1 and TRBJ2-6; D gene unclear. Trimming stripped 0 bases from V and 0 bases from J, with 10 bases between. The CDR3 runs to 17 residues. Germline V gives CDR1 SGHRS, CDR2 YFSETQ. The CDR3 sequence is CASSLEYRSSGANVLTF. CDR3 DNA sequence: TGCGCCAGCAGCTTGGAGTACCGTAGCTCTGGGGCCAACGTCCTGACTTTC.

The J gene is TRBJ1-1, the V gene TRBV19, with a possible D match to TRBD1 (6 bases). Trimming removed 9 bases from V and 5 bases from J, with 22 bases in between. Germline lookup yields CDR1 LNHDA and CDR2 SQIVND (reference sequence). The CDR3 loop spans 15 amino acids. The CDR3, as DNA: TGTGCCAGCTTCGCTAGCGGACAGTTGGGTACTGAAGCTTTCTTT. Its translation is CASFASGQLGTEAFF.